This T cell receptor (beta chain) comes out of a study of cytomegalovirus exposure and HLA in healthy donors. Study-level information: Genotyping of roughly 400 donors showed that approximately 83% belonged to the Caucasian-associated ancestry cluster. Study-level findings and limits: Researchers catalogued about 150 TCR beta chains as cytomegalovirus-associated. In vitro experiments confirmed that a few CMV-associated chains were specific for CMV antigens.

The germline CDR1 and CDR2 sequences are WNHNN and SYGVQD (reference sequence). Trimming stripped 2 bases from V and 2 bases from J, with 13 bases between. CDR3 length: 15 amino acids. PCR involved 60 Vbeta and 13 Jbeta primers. Clones were sequenced by immunoSEQ multiplex PCR, and TCRdb holds only the in-frame ones, with some missing. The table includes approximately 200,000 clones, approximately 79% detected once. Concerning this clone: Antigen: not known.

Sequencing was done on a sample of PBMCs. V is TRBV10-1 and J is TRBJ2-7, with D perhaps matching TRBD1 (6 bases). The source is a girl aged 2-10 years in good health and CMV-seronegative. CDR3 sequence (DNA): TGCGCCAGCAGTGAGGCAGGGGCAGCTCCCTACGAGCAGTACTTC. Its protein product is CASSEAGAAPYEQYF.